The sequence of this TCR beta chain was determined in a study of response to subunit inactivated influenza vaccine. Whole-study results and caveats: A suggestion made by the authors is that each seasonal influenza vaccination recruits few new T cells.

This clonotype was picked up a small number of times. The antigen is not known. TCRdb processed the RT-PCR reads anew with MiXCR; each CDR3 protein has one entry. The repertoire holds a few hundred thousand distinct CDR3 sequences, with around 15% as singletons. This CDR3 comprises 12 residues. Germline CDR1 and CDR2: SEHNR and FQNEAQ (reference sequence). The V end was cut by 5 bases, the J end by 8 bases, with 10 bases between. This rearrangement joins TRBV7-9 to TRBJ2-1; TRBD2 might be the D (6 bases). This receptor was taken from a middle-aged man who received an inactivated influenza vaccine. The sequences come from PBMCs from blood, collected 11 to 12 days after vaccination. The CDR3 DNA is TGTGCCAGCAGCGTCACTAGCTATGAGCAGTTCTTC. It encodes CASSVTSYEQFF.